The table lists the clone carrying this T cell receptor (beta chain) with many counts. At one end the junction does not follow the germline gene, possibly because of a read error. TCRdb reprocessed the 5' RACE reads with MiXCR, giving one entry per CDR3 protein. The data contain 55,000 to 75,000 distinct CDR3 sequences, 12% of them singletons. The data stem from a study of neurological immune-mediated disorders. The CDR3 loop spans 16 amino acids. Germline CDR1 MNHNY, CDR2 SVGAGI (reference sequence). The J gene is TRBJ1-2, the V gene TRBV6-6; 7 nucleotides agree with TRBD1. Sequencing was done on a sample of PBMCs. The clonotype was recovered from an older woman with HTLV-1-associated myelopathy (HAM/TSP). Written as DNA, the CDR3 is TGTGCCAGCAGTTATGGGGAAGAACAGGGGAACTTTGGCTACACCTTC. Amino acid sequence: CASSYGEEQGNFGYTF.